This TCR beta chain was sequenced during a study of T cells in Graves' hyperthyroidism and ophthalmopathy. Study findings and constraints: Peripheral blood also featured most of the thyroid clonotypes expanded above 0.001. For ophthalmopathy, model prediction preceded onset by a median about 6.2 months.

RNA transcripts yielded amplified TCR beta CDR3 regions. The TCR CDR3 first-round RT-PCR relied on the HTBI primer set. TCRdb called the multiplex PCR reads again in MiXCR, with one record for every CDR3 protein. The data show around 350,000 distinct CDR3 sequences, under 20% seen once. This clonotype came up many times. Its antigen is unknown. Germline values: CDR1 MNHNY, CDR2 SVGAGI (reference sequence). V gave up 2 bases and J gave up 5 bases; unmatched junction bases: 4. The CDR3 covers 14 residues. The receptor's source is a woman in her late teens or twenties with Graves' hyperthyroidism. This rearrangement joins TRBV6-6 to TRBJ1-1; TRBD1 matches 8 bases. Sequencing input: blood. Here the CDR3 reads CASSYDRTGTEAFF. DNA for the CDR3: TGTGCCAGCAGTTACGACAGGACAGGGACTGAAGCTTTCTTT.